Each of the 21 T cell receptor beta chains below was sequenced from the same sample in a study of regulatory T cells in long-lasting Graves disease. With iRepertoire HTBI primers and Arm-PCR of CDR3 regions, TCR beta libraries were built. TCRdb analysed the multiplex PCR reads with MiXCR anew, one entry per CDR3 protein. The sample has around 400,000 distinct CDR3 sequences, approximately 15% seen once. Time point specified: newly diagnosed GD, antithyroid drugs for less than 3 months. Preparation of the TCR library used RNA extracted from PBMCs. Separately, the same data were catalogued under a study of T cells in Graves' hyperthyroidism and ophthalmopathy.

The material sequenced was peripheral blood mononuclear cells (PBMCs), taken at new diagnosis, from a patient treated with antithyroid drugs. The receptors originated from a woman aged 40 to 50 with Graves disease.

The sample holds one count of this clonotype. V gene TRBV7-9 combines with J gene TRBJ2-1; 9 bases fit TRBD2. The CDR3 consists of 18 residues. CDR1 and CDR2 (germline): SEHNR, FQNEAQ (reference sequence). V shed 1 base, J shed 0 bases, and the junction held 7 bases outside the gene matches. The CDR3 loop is CASSLGTTSGTSYNEQFF. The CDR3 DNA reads TGTGCCAGCAGCTTAGGGACGACTAGCGGCACCTCCTACAATGAGCAGTTCTTC. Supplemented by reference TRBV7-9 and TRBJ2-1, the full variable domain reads DTGVSQNPRHKITKRGQNVTFRCDPISEHNRLYWYRQTLGQGPEFLTYFQNEAQLEKSRLLSDRFSAERPKGSFSTLEIQRTEQGDSAMYLCASSLGTTSGTSYNEQFFGPGTRLTVL.

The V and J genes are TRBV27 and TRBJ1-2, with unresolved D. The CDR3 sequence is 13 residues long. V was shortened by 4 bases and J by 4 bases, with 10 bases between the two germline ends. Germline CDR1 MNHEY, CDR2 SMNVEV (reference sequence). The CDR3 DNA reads TGTGCCAGCAGTTACGTGTCAGGCTATGGCTACACCTTC. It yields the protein CASSYVSGYGYTF.

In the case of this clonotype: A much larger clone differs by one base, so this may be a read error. CDR3 sequence: CASSAGGWTEAFF. In DNA form, the CDR3 reads TGTGCCAGCAGCGCCGGGGGGTGGACTGAAGCTTTCTTT. J is TRBJ1-1 and V is TRBV7-2; perhaps TRBD1 as D (5 bases). Germline V lookup: CDR1 SGHTA, CDR2 FQGNSA. Trimming removed 5 bases at V and 5 bases at J, with 12 bases between. This CDR3 has 13 residues. The variable domain in full, with the rest retrieved from reference TRBV7-2 and TRBJ1-1, is GAGVSQSPSNKVTEKGKDVELRCDPISGHTALYWYRQSLGQGLEFLIYFQGNSAPDKSGLPSDRFSAERTGGSVSTLTIQRTQQEDSAVYLCASSAGGWTEAFFGQGTRLTVV.

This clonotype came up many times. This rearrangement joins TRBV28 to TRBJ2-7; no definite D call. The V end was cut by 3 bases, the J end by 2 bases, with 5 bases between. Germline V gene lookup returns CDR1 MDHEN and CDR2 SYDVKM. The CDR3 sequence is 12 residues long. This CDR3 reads CASSFSAYEQYF. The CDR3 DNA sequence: TGTGCCAGCAGTTTCTCCGCCTACGAGCAGTACTTC.

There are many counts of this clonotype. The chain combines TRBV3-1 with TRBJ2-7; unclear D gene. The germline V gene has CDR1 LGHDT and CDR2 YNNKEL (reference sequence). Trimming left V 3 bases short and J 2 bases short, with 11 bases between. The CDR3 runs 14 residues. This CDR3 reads CASSHGVYTYEQYF. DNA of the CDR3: TGTGCCAGCAGCCATGGAGTATATACCTACGAGCAGTACTTC.

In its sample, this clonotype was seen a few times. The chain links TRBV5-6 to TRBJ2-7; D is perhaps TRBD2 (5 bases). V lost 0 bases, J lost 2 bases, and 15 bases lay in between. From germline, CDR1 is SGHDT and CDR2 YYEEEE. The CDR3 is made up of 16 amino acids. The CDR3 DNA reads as TGTGCCAGCAGCTTGGGGTATGGAGCGGCTACCTACGAGCAGTACTTC. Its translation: CASSLGYGAATYEQYF.

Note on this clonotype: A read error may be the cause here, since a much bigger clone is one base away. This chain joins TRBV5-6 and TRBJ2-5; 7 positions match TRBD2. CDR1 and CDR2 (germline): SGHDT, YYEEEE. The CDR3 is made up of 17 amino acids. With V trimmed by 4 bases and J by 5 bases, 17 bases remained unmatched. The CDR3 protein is CASSVAGRGLFGETQYF. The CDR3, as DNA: TGTGCCAGCAGCGTCGCTGGGAGGGGCCTGTTCGGGGAGACCCAGTACTTC. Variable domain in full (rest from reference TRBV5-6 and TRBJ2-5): DAGVTQSPTHLIKTRGQQVTLRCSPKSGHDTVSWYQQALGQGPQFIFQYYEEEERQRGNFPDRFSGHQFPNYSSELNVNALLLGDSALYLCASSVAGRGLFGETQYFGPGTRLLVL.

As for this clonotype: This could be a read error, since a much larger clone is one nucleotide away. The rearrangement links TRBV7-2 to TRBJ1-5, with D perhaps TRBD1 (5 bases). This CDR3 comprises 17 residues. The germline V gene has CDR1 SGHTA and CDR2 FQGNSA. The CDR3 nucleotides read TGTGCCAGCAGCGTGAGGGCAGGGCCTAATAGCAATCAGCCCCATCATTTT. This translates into CASSVRAGPNSNQPHHF.

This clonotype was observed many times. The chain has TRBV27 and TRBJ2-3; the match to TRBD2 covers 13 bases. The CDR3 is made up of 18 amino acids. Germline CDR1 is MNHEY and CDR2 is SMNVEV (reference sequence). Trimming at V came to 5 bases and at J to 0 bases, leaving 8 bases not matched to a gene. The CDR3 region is CASSIRGLAGTSTDTQYF. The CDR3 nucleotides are TGTGCCAGCAGTATCCGGGGACTAGCGGGGACTAGCACAGATACGCAGTATTTT.

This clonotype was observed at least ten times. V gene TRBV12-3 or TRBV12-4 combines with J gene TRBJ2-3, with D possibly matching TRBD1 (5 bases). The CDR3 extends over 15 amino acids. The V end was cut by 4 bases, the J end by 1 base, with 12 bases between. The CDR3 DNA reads TGTGCCAGCAGTTCAGGGTTCGTTGGCACAGATACGCAGTATTTT. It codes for CASSSGFVGTDTQYF.

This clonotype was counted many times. Here the CDR3 reads CASSLSRAQFF. CDR3 DNA: TGTGCCAGCAGCTTAAGCCGGGCGCAGTTCTTC. The chain has TRBV11-2 and TRBJ2-1; D not resolved. The CDR3 has 11 amino acids. CDR1 is SGHAT and CDR2 is FQNNGV in the germline V gene. Trimming stripped 2 bases from V and 12 bases from J, with 8 bases between.

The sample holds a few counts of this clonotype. The CDR3 coding sequence is TGTGCCAGCAGCTTGGCGGACTGGCGCACCGGGGAGCTGTTTTTT. Its translation: CASSLADWRTGELFF. The rearrangement uses TRBV5-4 and TRBJ2-2, with D perhaps matching TRBD2 (5 bases). V dropped 0 bases and J dropped 4 bases, with 10 bases sitting between them. Germline V gives CDR1 SGHNT, CDR2 YYREEE (reference sequence). The CDR3 totals 15 residues.

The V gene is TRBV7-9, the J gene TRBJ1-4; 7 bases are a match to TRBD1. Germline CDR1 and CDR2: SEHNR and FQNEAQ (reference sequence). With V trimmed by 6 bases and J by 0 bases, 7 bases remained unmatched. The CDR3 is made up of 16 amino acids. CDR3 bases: TGTGCCAGCAGTTGGGACAGCCCAACAACTAATGAAAAACTGTTTTTT. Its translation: CASSWDSPTTNEKLFF.

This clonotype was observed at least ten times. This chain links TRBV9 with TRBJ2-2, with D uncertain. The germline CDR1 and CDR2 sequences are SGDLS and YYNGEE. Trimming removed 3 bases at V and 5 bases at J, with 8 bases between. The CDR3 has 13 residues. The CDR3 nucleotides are TGTGCCAGCAGCGGAGACACAACCGGGGAGCTGTTTTTT. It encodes CASSGDTTGELFF.

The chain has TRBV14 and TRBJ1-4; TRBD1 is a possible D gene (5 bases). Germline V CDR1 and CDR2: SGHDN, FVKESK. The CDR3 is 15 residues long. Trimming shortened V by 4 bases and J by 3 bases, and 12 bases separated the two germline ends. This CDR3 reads CASSPHGGANEKLFF. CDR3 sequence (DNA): TGTGCCAGCAGCCCCCATGGGGGGGCTAATGAAAAACTGTTTTTT.

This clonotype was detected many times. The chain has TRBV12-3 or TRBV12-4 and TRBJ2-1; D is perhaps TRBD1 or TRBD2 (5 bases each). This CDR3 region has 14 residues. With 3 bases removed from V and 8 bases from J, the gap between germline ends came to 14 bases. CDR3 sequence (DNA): TGTGCCAGCAGTTTCGGGGCGGAAGCCGATGAGCAGTTCTTC. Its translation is CASSFGAEADEQFF.

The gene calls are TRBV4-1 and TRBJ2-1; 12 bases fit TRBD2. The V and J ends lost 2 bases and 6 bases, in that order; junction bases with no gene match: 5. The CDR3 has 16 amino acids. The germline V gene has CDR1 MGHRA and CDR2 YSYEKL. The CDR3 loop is CASSQTLGLAGNEQFF. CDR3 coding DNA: TGCGCCAGCAGCCAAACCCTGGGACTAGCGGGCAATGAGCAGTTCTTC.

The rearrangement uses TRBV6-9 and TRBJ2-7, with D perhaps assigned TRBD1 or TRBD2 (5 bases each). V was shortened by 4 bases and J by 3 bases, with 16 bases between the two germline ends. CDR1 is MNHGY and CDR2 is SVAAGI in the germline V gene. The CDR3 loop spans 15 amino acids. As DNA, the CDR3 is TGTGCCAGCAGTTCGGGACCCTCCCGTATCTACGAGCAGTACTTC. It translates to CASSSGPSRIYEQYF.

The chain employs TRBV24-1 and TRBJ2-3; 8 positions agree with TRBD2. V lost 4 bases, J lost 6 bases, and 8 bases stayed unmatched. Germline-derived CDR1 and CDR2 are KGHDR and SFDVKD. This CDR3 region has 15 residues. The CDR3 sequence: CATSDPKREPDTQYF. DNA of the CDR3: TGTGCCACCAGTGACCCGAAGCGGGAGCCGGATACGCAGTATTTT.

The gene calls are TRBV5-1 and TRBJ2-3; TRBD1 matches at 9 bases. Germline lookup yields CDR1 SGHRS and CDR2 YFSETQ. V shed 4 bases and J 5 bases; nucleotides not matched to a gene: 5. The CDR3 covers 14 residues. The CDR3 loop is CASSIQGAGDTQYF. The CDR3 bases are TGCGCCAGCAGCATACAGGGGGCAGGAGATACGCAGTATTTT.

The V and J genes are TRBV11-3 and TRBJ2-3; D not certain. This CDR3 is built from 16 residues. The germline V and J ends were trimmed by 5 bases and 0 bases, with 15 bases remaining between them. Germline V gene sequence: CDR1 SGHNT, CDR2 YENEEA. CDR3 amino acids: CASSRRFSSSTDTQYF. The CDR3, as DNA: TGTGCCAGCAGCCGCCGTTTTAGCAGTAGCACAGATACGCAGTATTTT.